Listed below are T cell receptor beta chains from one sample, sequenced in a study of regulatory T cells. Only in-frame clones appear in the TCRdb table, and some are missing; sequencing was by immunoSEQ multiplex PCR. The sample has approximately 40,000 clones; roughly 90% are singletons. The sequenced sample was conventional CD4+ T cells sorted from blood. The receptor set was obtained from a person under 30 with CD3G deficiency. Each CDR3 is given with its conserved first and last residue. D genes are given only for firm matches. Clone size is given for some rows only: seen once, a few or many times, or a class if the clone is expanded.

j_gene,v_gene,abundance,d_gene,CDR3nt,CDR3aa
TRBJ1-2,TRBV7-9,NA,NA,TGTGCCAGCAGCTTTGGGGCAGGCTATGGCTACACCTTC,CASSFGAGYGYTF
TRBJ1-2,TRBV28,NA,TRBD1,TGTGCCAGCAGAGATCTATCGGGACAGGGGGCTGGAGGCTACACCTTC,CASRDLSGQGAGGYTF
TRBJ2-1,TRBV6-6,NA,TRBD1,TGTGCCAGCAGCTACAGGGGGATCTACAATGAGCAGTTCTTC,CASSYRGIYNEQFF
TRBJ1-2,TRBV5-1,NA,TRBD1,TGCGCCAGCGCACCGGGACAGGGGTACTATGGCTACACCTTC,CASAPGQGYYGYTF
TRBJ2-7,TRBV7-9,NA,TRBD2,TGTGCCAGCAGCCCGGGACTACCCCCCTACGAGCAGTACTTC,CASSPGLPPYEQYF
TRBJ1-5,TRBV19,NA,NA,TGTGCCAGTAGTATCGGAACCGACAGGCAGCCCCAGCATTTT,CASSIGTDRQPQHF
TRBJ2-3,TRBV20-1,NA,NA,TGCAGTTCCGGGCCGCGAGATACGCAGTATTTT,CSSGPRDTQYF
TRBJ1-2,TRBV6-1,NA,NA,TGTGCCAGCAGATCCCAGGAAGGTTCCGGCTACACCTTC,CASRSQEGSGYTF
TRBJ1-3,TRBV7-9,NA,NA,TGTGCCAGCAGCCTCTCCTCTGGAAACACCATATATTTT,CASSLSSGNTIYF
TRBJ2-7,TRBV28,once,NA,TGTGCCAGCAGTTTAAGGCTACCGAGCCGAACCGAGCAGTACTTC,CASSLRLPSRTEQYF
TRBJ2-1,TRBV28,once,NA,TGTGCCAGCAGCCGGGGTAGGAGGGCCGTCTACAATGAGCAGTTCTTC,CASSRGRRAVYNEQFF
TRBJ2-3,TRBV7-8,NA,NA,TGTGCCAGCAGCAAAGGGCCCCCCGTAGTCACAGATACGCAGTATTTT,CASSKGPPVVTDTQYF
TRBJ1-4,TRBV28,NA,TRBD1,TGTGCCAGCAGGGGCCCGACAGGGGAAGAGGAAAAACTGTTTTTT,CASRGPTGEEEKLFF
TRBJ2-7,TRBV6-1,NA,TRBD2,TGTGCCAGCAGTGATCGAGGACTAGCGGCGCCATACGAGCAGTACTTC,CASSDRGLAAPYEQYF
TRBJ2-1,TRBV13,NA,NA,TGTGCCAGCAGCTCCCGACCCCGGGACGCCGCGTACAATGAGCAGTTCTTC,CASSSRPRDAAYNEQFF
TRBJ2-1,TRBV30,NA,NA,TGTGCCTGGAGTTCGTTCCGGGGCGAGCAGTTCTTC,CAWSSFRGEQFF
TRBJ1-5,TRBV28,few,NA,TGTGCCAGCAATAAGGGGGGAGGCAATCAGCCCCAGCATTTT,CASNKGGGNQPQHF
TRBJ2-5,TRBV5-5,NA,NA,TGTGCCAGCAGCTTAGGATTCAGGGAGACCCAGTACTTC,CASSLGFRETQYF
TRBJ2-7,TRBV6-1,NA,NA,TGTGCCAGCAGTGAGAACAGTCAATCCTTCCCCTACGAGCAGTACTTC,CASSENSQSFPYEQYF
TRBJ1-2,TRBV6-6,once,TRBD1,TGTGCCAGCAGTTACCCACAGGGGGCTGGCGGCTACACCTTC,CASSYPQGAGGYTF
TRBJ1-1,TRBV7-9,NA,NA,TGTGCCAGCAGCCGGTCGGGGGCGAGAACTGAAGCTTTCTTT,CASSRSGARTEAFF
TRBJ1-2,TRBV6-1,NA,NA,TGTGCCAGCAGTGAAGCGCTTCGAGGGTTAGGCTACACCTTC,CASSEALRGLGYTF
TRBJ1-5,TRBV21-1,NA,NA,TGTGCCTTCCCGGGCAGGGGTGGCAATCAGCCCCAGCATTTT,CAFPGRGGNQPQHF
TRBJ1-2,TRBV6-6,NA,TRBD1,TGTGCCAGCAGCGACAGGGATGGCCATGGCTACACCTTC,CASSDRDGHGYTF
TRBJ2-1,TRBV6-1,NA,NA,TGTGCCAGTAAACGGGACAATGGGTATGAGCAGTTCTTC,CASKRDNGYEQFF
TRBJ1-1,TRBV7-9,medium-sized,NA,TGTGCCAGCAGCGGCCGGGACGGCACTGAAGCTTTCTTT,CASSGRDGTEAFF
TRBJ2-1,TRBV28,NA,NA,TGTGCCAGCAGTTCCGGTACTGACAGGCACCGCAATGAGCAGTTCTTC,CASSSGTDRHRNEQFF
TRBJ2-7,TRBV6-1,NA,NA,TGTGCCAGCAGTGTGCACCGGGACGGACGGTCCTACGAGCAGTACTTC,CASSVHRDGRSYEQYF
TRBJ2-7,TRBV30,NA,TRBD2,TGTGCCTGGATCCGGGTGAGCGGGAGGAACGAGCAGTACTTC,CAWIRVSGRNEQYF
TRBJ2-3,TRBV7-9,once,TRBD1,TGTGCCAGCAGCTTCGACAGGGTCGGTTGGGCAGATACGCAGTATTTT,CASSFDRVGWADTQYF
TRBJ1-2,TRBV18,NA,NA,TGTGCCAGCTCACCACGAGGAGGGACCAACTATGGCTACACCTTC,CASSPRGGTNYGYTF
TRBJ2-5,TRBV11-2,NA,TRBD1,TGTGCCAGCAGCACACGCCGACAGGGTACAGAGACCCAGTACTTC,CASSTRRQGTETQYF
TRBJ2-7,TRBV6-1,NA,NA,TGTGCCAGCAGTGAAGTCGACAGGCTCGAGCAGTACTTC,CASSEVDRLEQYF
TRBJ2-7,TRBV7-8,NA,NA,TGTGCCAGCTCTGGCGGGGACGAGCAGTACTTC,CASSGGDEQYF
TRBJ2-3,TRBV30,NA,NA,TGTGCCTGGAGTACGGGCCGAACAGATACGCAGTATTTT,CAWSTGRTDTQYF
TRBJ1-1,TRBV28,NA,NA,TGTGCCAGCAGGCACAGGGTGAACACTGAAGCTTTCTTT,CASRHRVNTEAFF
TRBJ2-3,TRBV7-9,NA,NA,TGTGCCAGCAGTTCGTCTACCCTAGCGCCTGCAGATACGCAGTATTTT,CASSSSTLAPADTQYF
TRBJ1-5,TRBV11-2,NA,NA,TGTGCCAGCAGCTCAGACAGAAATCAGCCCCAGCATTTT,CASSSDRNQPQHF
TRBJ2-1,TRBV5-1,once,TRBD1,TGCGCCAGCAGCTGGGGGACAGGGGACAATGAGCAGTTCTTC,CASSWGTGDNEQFF
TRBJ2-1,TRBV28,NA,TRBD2,TGTGCCAGCAGCAAGCGAAGCGGGGGGCTCTACAATGAGCAGTTCTTC,CASSKRSGGLYNEQFF
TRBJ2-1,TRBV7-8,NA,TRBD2,TGTGCCAGCAGTTCGGGACTAGCGGACAATGAGCAGTTCTTC,CASSSGLADNEQFF
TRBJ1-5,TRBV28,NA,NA,TGTGCCAGCAGTTCGCCCCCCCAGGGGATCGGCAATCAGCCCCAGCATTTT,CASSSPPQGIGNQPQHF
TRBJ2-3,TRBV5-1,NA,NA,TGCGCCAGCAGCGGGACCGGGACTGGCACAGATACGCAGTATTTT,CASSGTGTGTDTQYF
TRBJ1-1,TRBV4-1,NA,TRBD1,TGCGCCAGCAGCCCCGGGAGGGGGCGGGGGAACACTGAAGCTTTCTTT,CASSPGRGRGNTEAFF
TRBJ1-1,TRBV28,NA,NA,TGTGCCAGCAGTTTAATGGGCGGGTACACTGAAGCTTTCTTT,CASSLMGGYTEAFF
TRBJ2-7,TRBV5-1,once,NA,TGCGCCAGCAGCTTGCGCTCCGGCTACGAGCAGTACTTC,CASSLRSGYEQYF
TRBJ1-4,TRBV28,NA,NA,TGTGCCAGCAGTCTGCGTAACACGCCTATGGGAAAACTGTTTTTT,CASSLRNTPMGKLFF
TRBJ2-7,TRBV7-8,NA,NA,TGTGCCAGCAGCTTAAATATACGGGGAGAGGTGTACTTC,CASSLNIRGEVYF
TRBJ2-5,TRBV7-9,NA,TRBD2,TGTGCCAGCAGCTCCGGGACTAGCGGGAGAGGGGAAGAGACCCAGTACTTC,CASSSGTSGRGEETQYF
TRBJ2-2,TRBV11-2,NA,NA,TGTGCCAGCAGCTTAGATAGACTAGCCGGGGAGCTGTTTTTT,CASSLDRLAGELFF
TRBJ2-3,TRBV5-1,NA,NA,TGCGCCAGCGCGGCGGCTGGGACGGATACGCAGTATTTT,CASAAAGTDTQYF
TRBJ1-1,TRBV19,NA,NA,TGTGCCAGTAGTAGTCCCGGGAGCACTGAAGCTTTCTTT,CASSSPGSTEAFF